This record concerns one T cell receptor beta chain sequence. What it binds is unknown. This specimen comes from a study of cytomegalovirus exposure and HLA in healthy donors. Regarding the study as a whole: In a later analysis, most CMV-associated TCR beta chains appeared HLA-restricted. In a later analysis, TCR beta V- and J-gene trimming showed a link to a missense DCLRE1C variant. Some highly shared sequence variants likely arose as a pipeline artifact. There were some public TCRs occurring in many donors, but most TCR sequences were rare.

This CDR3 is 13 amino acids long. The germline V gene has CDR1 SGHDT and CDR2 YYEEEE. The V end was cut by 3 bases, the J end by 5 bases, with 11 bases between. 60 Vbeta and 13 Jbeta primers were used in PCR. Sequencing was performed with immunoSEQ multiplex PCR; in TCRdb, only in-frame clones are kept and a portion is missing. The sample consists of roughly 97,000 clones, approximately 70% of them appearing once. The sequence was collected from a middle-aged man in good health and CMV-seronegative. The specimen sequenced was PBMCs. The chain employs TRBV5-6 and TRBJ1-2, with D perhaps TRBD1 (5 bases). CDR3 in amino acids: CASSWGQTYGYTF. DNA of the CDR3: TGTGCCAGCAGCTGGGGCCAGACGTATGGCTACACCTTC.